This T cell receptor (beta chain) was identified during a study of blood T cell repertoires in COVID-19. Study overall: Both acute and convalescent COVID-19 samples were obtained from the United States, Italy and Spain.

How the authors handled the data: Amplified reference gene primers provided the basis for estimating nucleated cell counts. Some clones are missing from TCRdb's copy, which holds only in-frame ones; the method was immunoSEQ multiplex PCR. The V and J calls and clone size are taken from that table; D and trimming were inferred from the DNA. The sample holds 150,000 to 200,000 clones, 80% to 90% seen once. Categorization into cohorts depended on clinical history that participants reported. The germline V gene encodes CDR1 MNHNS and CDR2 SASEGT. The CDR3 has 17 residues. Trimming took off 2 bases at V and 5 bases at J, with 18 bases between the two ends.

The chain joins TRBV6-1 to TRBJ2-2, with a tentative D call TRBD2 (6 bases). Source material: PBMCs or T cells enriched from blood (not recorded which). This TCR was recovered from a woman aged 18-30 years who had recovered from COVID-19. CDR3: CASSEWRGQGGTGELFF. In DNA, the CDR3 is TGTGCCAGCAGTGAATGGCGCGGGCAGGGAGGTACCGGGGAGCTGTTTTTT.